This TCR beta chain was retrieved from a study of technical replicates of blood from several donors (TCRdb year 2017). Notes on this clone: The antigen it recognizes is unknown. It has no much larger one-base neighbor in the sample; base qualities were not kept.

The library was made by the immunoSEQ multiplex PCR assay. The immuneACCESS repertoire file appears here via TCRdb, limited to in-frame rearrangements. These files lack a portion of the clones; in checked studies, under half of the deficit traces to unresolved V genes, and the cause of the others is not known. A total of tens of thousands of clones appear in this sample, around 93% of them only once. The ten largest account for under 0.55% of the sample. At the junction V is shortened by 2 bases and J by 7 bases; bases outside the gene matches: 8. Taken from the germline V gene, the CDR1 and CDR2 loops are MNHNS and SASEGT. Reading from cysteine to phenylalanine, the CDR3 counts 17 amino acids. Of all the DNA, just the CDR3 is kept, 51 bases in frame from base 1.

The source material was T cells isolated from PBMCs. In this chain, TRBV6-1 is recombined with TRBJ2-1; the central 13 bases match TRBD2. The origin of this receptor is a human donor in good health. The CDR3 sequence is CASSEITSGRARNEQFF. The DNA sequence is TGTGCCAGCAGTGAAATCACTAGCGGGAGGGCCAGGAATGAGCAGTTCTTC.